The following is a T cell receptor beta chain sequence with its context. Its antigen is currently unknown. This sample was included in a study of CD8+CD57+ T cells in acquired aplastic anemia. Patients picked for sequencing had shown CD8+CD57+ cell expansion detected by flow cytometry. Points from the study as a whole: Patients had fewer than 35 CD8+ CDR3 sequences in common with controls (the shared set).

Genomic DNA, the template, was used for profiling of the TCR beta VDJ and CDR3. Via MiXCR, TCRdb re-called the reads, giving one row per CDR3 protein. The sample has some 200,000 distinct CDR3 sequences, over 40% seen once; the top ten hold 15% to 20%. This TCR derives from a human donor with aplastic anemia. Sequencing was carried out using sorted CD4+, CD8+, or CD8+CD57+ T cells (not recorded which) from PBMCs.

The CDR3 coding sequence is TGCAGTGCTAGTACCGGGACAGGGGACTACAATGAGCAGTATTTT. Translation gives CSASTGTGDYNEQYF. This chain links TRBV20-1 with TRBJ2-3; 10 bases are shared with TRBD1. With V trimmed by 3 bases and J by 11 bases, 14 bases remained unmatched. The CDR3 runs to 15 residues. CDR1 is DFQATT, CDR2 SNEGSKA, per germline (reference sequence).